A single sample gave rise to the 32 T cell receptor beta chains below, sequenced in a study of tumor-infiltrating lymphocytes in primary liver carcinoma. The tissue used was unsorted bulk material of 20-30 mg. RNA and DNA were co-extracted from it with the AllPrep DNA/RNA mini kit. With around 520 ng total RNA as template and a constant-region primer, TCR beta cDNA was made. Investigators got TCR beta libraries out of three nested multiplex PCR rounds, done with slightly modified ARM-PCR. TRBV1-TRBV30 forward primers paired with a C-beta reverse primer were used in the first two PCR rounds, which ran approximately 11 cycles each. A single record per CDR3 protein comes from TCRdb applying MiXCR to the multiplex PCR reads. The profile shows roughly 30,000 distinct CDR3 sequences, 75% to 85% of them singletons. The specimen sequenced was liver tumor tissue from sampling region 5. Subset given: tumor region T5, tumor centre. The source of these receptors is a middle-aged man with primary liver carcinoma and hepatitis B virus infection.

This clonotype was found once. The junction differs from germline at one of its ends, possibly a read error. CDR3 protein: CASSTGQGAETLYF. The DNA for the CDR3 is TGTGCCAGCAGCACGGGACAGGGAGCAGAGACCCTGTACTTC. The chain has TRBV6-5 and TRBJ2-5; 9 nucleotides align to TRBD1. Germline V lookup: CDR1 MNHEY, CDR2 SVGAGI. This CDR3 has 14 amino acids.

This clonotype was seen a handful of times. The chain carries TRBV6-5 and TRBJ1-6, with 8 nucleotides matching TRBD1. The V gene's germline CDR1 is MNHEY and CDR2 SVGAGI. This CDR3 has 15 amino acids. V was pared by 6 bases and J by 9 bases, with 10 bases of the junction left unmatched. The CDR3 nucleotides read TGTGCCAGCAGGCACAGGGGGGTGAACATTTCACCCCTCCACTTT. Translation gives CASRHRGVNISPLHF.

With respect to this clonotype: At one boundary the junction diverges from the germline segment, which might be a read error. The chain employs TRBV4-1 and TRBJ1-4; TRBD1 is a possible D gene (5 bases). Per germline, CDR1 MGHRA and CDR2 YSYEKL. This CDR3 spans 16 amino acids. The CDR3 DNA reads TGTGCCAGCAGCCAAGCGAATGGGACGGCTAATGAAAAACTGTTTTTT. This sequence encodes CASSQANGTANEKLFF.

Concerning this clonotype: Being one base from a much bigger clone, this may be a read error. This chain's CDR3 is CASSPPGGLAAPYEQYF. The CDR3 DNA reads TGTGCCAGCAGCCCCCCAGGGGGACTAGCGGCTCCCTACGAGCAGTACTTC. V gene TRBV28 combines with J gene TRBJ2-7, with 11 bases fitting TRBD2. CDR1 is MDHEN and CDR2 is SYDVKM in the germline V gene. Germline trimming cut 6 bases from V and 2 bases from J; bases unmatched to any gene: 12. The CDR3 totals 17 residues.

A note on this clonotype: An end of the junction does not agree with germline; a read error may underlie this. The chain joins TRBV4-1 to TRBJ2-2; 9 nucleotides agree with TRBD2. Germline V CDR1 and CDR2: MGHRA, YSYEKL. The CDR3 sequence is 16 residues long. Here the CDR3 reads CASRQDASGTTGKLFF. CDR3 sequence (DNA): TGCGCCAGCAGACAAGATGCTAGCGGGACAACCGGGAAGCTGTTTTTT.

V gene TRBV24-1 combines with J gene TRBJ2-6; TRBD2 might be the D (6 bases). The CDR3 runs to 14 residues. The ends were cut back, 9 bases at V and 6 bases at J, with 14 bases in the middle. CDR1 and CDR2 (germline): KGHDR, SFDVKD. The CDR3 reads CATGGDSEANVLTF. The CDR3 nucleotides are TGTGCCACCGGCGGGGATTCCGAGGCCAACGTCCTGACTTTC.

V usage is TRBV11-2 and J usage is TRBJ2-1, with 7 bases fitting TRBD2. The CDR3 sequence is 15 residues long. Germline V lookup: CDR1 SGHAT, CDR2 FQNNGV. The ends lost 8 bases at V and 9 bases at J; junction bases unmatched: 16. The CDR3 region has the DNA TGTGCCAGCTGCCCCCAAAGGGAGGGATTGGGTGAGCAGTTCTTC. The encoded protein is CASCPQREGLGEQFF.

Note on this clonotype: A junction boundary mismatches the germline segment, possibly from a read error. The rearrangement uses TRBV5-1 and TRBJ2-1; D perhaps matches TRBD2 (6 bases). Germline V gene sequence: CDR1 SGHRS, CDR2 YFSETQ. This CDR3 comprises 14 residues. The CDR3 DNA follows: TGCGCCAGCAGCTCCGGAACTAGCTACAGTGAGCAGTTCTTC. Amino acid sequence: CASSSGTSYSEQFF.

To note about this clonotype: At one boundary the junction diverges from the germline segment, which might be a read error. The chain is built from TRBV10-3 and TRBJ1-4; perhaps TRBD1 as D (5 bases). Germline V gene data show CDR1 as ENHRY and CDR2 as SYGVKD. This CDR3 has 15 amino acids. This chain's CDR3 is CAISGVRAPNEKLFF. As DNA, the CDR3 is TGTGCAATCAGTGGGGTCAGGGCCCCTAATGAAAAACTGTTTTTT.

This clonotype was counted between two and nine times. Since a much larger clone is just one base distant, this may be a read error. The V gene is TRBV28, the J gene TRBJ1-5, with D unresolved. From germline, CDR1 is MDHEN and CDR2 SYDVKM. The CDR3 totals 17 residues. Here the CDR3 DNA reads TGTGCCAACAGTCAATTTAGTAGTTTTATTAGCAATCAGCCCCAGCATTTT. Its protein is CANSQFSSFISNQPQHF.

A note on this clonotype: Compared with germline, one end of the junction differs, possibly owing to a read error. The chain joins TRBV4-2 to TRBJ2-3; 10 positions agree with TRBD2. This CDR3 comprises 18 residues. Germline loops: CDR1 LGHNA, CDR2 YNFKEQ. The CDR3 sequence is CVSSQVALLAGATDRQYF. In nucleotides, the CDR3 is TGTGTCAGCAGTCAAGTGGCGCTTCTAGCGGGAGCGACAGATAGGCAGTATTTT.

This clonotype came up once. This is likely a read error, given that the CDR3 carries no conserved phenylalanine or tryptophan at its end. The chain joins TRBV29-1 to TRBJ2-2; 8 positions match TRBD2. Germline V gives CDR1 SQVTM, CDR2 ANQGSEA. The CDR3 has 14 residues. The CDR3 nucleotides are TGCAGCGTTACACTAGCGGCTAACACCGGGGATCTGTTTTCT. Its translation is CSVTLAANTGDLFS.

Note on this clonotype: The junction differs from germline at one of its ends, possibly a read error. This chain links TRBV6-1 with TRBJ1-2, with D tentatively TRBD1 (5 bases). Germline values: CDR1 MNHNS, CDR2 SASEGT. CDR3 size: 16 residues. The DNA of the CDR3 is TGTGCCAACAGTCAGGGTACCCGGGACGGGAACTATGACTACACCTTC. Its protein product is CANSQGTRDGNYDYTF.

The CDR3 here is CASSLISGHNEQFF. CDR3 in DNA: TGTGCCAGCAGTCTGATTAGCGGCCACAATGAGCAGTTCTTC. This chain uses TRBV7-3 with TRBJ2-1; D might be TRBD2 (6 bases). With 6 bases removed from V and 5 bases from J, the gap between germline ends came to 14 bases. The CDR3 contains 14 residues. The germline V gene encodes CDR1 SGHTA and CDR2 FQGTGA.

As concerns this clonotype: Mismatch with germline at one junction end may stem from a read error. This chain links TRBV29-1 with TRBJ2-5; D possibly corresponds to TRBD1 (6 bases). Germline values: CDR1 SQVTM, CDR2 ANQGSEA. The CDR3 totals 14 residues. CDR3 in amino acids: CSNWANRVIETQYF. The CDR3 DNA follows: TGCAGCAATTGGGCGAACAGGGTCATAGAGACCCAGTACTTT. The complete variable domain, with remaining parts taken from reference TRBV29-1 and TRBJ2-5, reads SAVISQKPSRDICQRGTSLTIQCQVDSQVTMMFWYRQQPGQSLTLIATANQGSEATYESGFVIDKFPISRPNLTFSTLTVSNMSPEDSSIYLCSNWANRVIETQYFGPGTRLLVL.

Of note for this clonotype: A read error may account for a junction end that differs from germline. The genes are TRBV11-1 and TRBJ2-7; D is unclear. Germline-derived CDR1 and CDR2 are SGHAT and FQDESV (reference sequence). The CDR3 extends over 13 amino acids. In DNA form, the CDR3 reads TGTGCCAGCAGCCTAGGCACTTTCTACGAGCAGTATTTC. Protein sequence: CASSLGTFYEQYF. Using reference TRBV11-1 and TRBJ2-7 for the parts outside the CDR3, the full variable domain is EAEVAQSPRYKITEKSQAVAFWCDPISGHATLYWYRQILGQGPELLVQFQDESVVDDSQLPKDRFSAERLKGVDSTLKIQPAELGDSAMYLCASSLGTFYEQYFGPGTRLTVT.

The chain combines TRBV20-1 with TRBJ2-1, with D possibly TRBD2 on 6 matching bases. The length of the CDR3 is 13 residues. V was shortened by 3 bases and J by 3 bases, with 9 bases between the two germline ends. Looked up from germline, CDR1 is DFQATT and CDR2 is SNEGSKA (reference sequence). In DNA form, the CDR3 reads TGCAGTGCTAGTCTGGACTACTACAATGAGCAGTTCTTC. This translates into CSASLDYYNEQFF.

On this clonotype: The junction shows a germline mismatch at one end, possibly a read error. This chain joins TRBV4-2 and TRBJ1-2, with D maybe TRBD1 (6 bases). The CDR3 sequence is 15 residues long. Germline CDR1 is LGHNA and CDR2 is YNFKEQ. CDR3: CASSQDMGRGDGYTF. DNA for the CDR3: TGTGCCAGCAGTCAAGATATGGGCAGGGGTGACGGCTACACCTTC.

This clonotype was detected ten times or more. CDR3 region: CASSRPGDSLYNEQFF. CDR3 in DNA: TGTGCCAGCAGCCGACCGGGAGACAGCCTTTACAATGAGCAGTTCTTC. This chain uses TRBV14 with TRBJ2-1; possibly TRBD2 for D (6 bases). V was clipped by 4 bases and J by 4 bases, with 17 bases between them. Germline CDR1 is SGHDN and CDR2 is FVKESK. There are 16 residues in the CDR3.

The chain employs TRBV10-3 and TRBJ2-7, with D possibly TRBD2 on 6 matching bases. Germline V gene lookup returns CDR1 ENHRY and CDR2 SYGVKD. CDR3 length equals 15 residues. V lost 4 bases and J 6 bases, leaving 19 bases between the germline ends. The CDR3, as DNA: TGTGCCATCAGTGGAACTGTCCGGGAGAGTATCGAGCAGTACTTC. Amino acids: CAISGTVRESIEQYF.

A remark on this clonotype: Because it lacks the conserved phenylalanine or tryptophan at the end, this CDR3 is likely a read error. Because the CDR3's place on the DNA is in doubt, the DNA is left out and the CDR3 is given as listed by TCRdb. V gene TRBV11-1 combines with J gene TRBJ2-3; the table's D call TRBD2 went unverified against the DNA. Germline-derived CDR1 and CDR2 are SGHAT and FQDESV (reference sequence). The CDR3 is 14 amino acids in total, end residues counted. The CDR3 protein is CASSLRQRAGKSHS.

By its share, this clonotype is medium-sized. J is TRBJ1-3 and V is TRBV29-1; D gene ambiguous. CDR1 and CDR2 (germline): SQVTM, ANQGSEA. The CDR3 consists of 14 residues. Between the trimmed V and J ends, which lost 2 bases and 2 bases, there was a span of 10 bases. CDR3 in amino acids: CSVERAGTGNTIYF. CDR3 bases: TGCAGCGTTGAAAGAGCGGGGACTGGAAACACCATATATTTT. The full variable domain, rest sourced from reference TRBV29-1 and TRBJ1-3, is SAVISQKPSRDICQRGTSLTIQCQVDSQVTMMFWYRQQPGQSLTLIATANQGSEATYESGFVIDKFPISRPNLTFSTLTVSNMSPEDSSIYLCSVERAGTGNTIYFGEGSWLTVV.

Comments on this clonotype: The junction departs from the called germline gene at one end, perhaps through a read error. V and J are TRBV5-4 and TRBJ1-2, with TRBD1 matching over 7 bases. Germline V gene data show CDR1 as SGHNT and CDR2 as YYREEE (reference sequence). The CDR3 covers 14 residues. The CDR3 here is CASSRDSGLRGYAF. CDR3 coding DNA: TGTGCCAGCAGTAGGGACAGTGGGCTTCGTGGCTACGCCTTC.

Worth noting for this clonotype: The junction departs from the called germline gene at one end, perhaps through a read error. The V call is TRBV11-2, the J call TRBJ2-7; 8 bases are shared with TRBD1. Germline V CDR1 and CDR2: SGHAT, FQNNGV. The CDR3 totals 15 residues. In DNA, the CDR3 is TGTGCCAACAGCTTTGTAGCAGGGGGCCAGTACGAGCGGTACTTC. Encoded protein: CANSFVAGGQYERYF.

Comments on this clonotype: The junction departs from germline at one end; a sequencing error may be responsible. Written as DNA, the CDR3 is TGTGCCAGCAGTTTATGGTGTGGGGCGGACATAGCCAAAAACATTCTGTGCTTC. Amino acids: CASSLWCGADIAKNILCF. The rearrangement links TRBV12-3 or TRBV12-4 to TRBJ2-4; TRBD1 might be the D (5 bases). The CDR3 spans 18 residues.

This clonotype was recorded at least ten times. The chain employs TRBV4-1 and TRBJ1-2, with a possible D match to TRBD1 (5 bases). V was clipped by 5 bases and J by 0 bases, with 7 bases between them. CDR1 is MGHRA, CDR2 YSYEKL, per germline. This CDR3 is 13 amino acids long. The CDR3 DNA follows: TGCGCCAGCAGCGAGACAGCTAACTATGGCTACACCTTC. Its protein product is CASSETANYGYTF.

In this sample, this clonotype turned up once. The junction and the germline gene differ at one end; a read error may be behind it. The chain is built from TRBV11-1 and TRBJ2-2; D perhaps matches TRBD1 (6 bases). The germline V gene encodes CDR1 SGHAT and CDR2 FQDESV (reference sequence). The CDR3 is 14 residues long. The CDR3 nucleotides are TGTGCCAGCAGCTTTACAGGGATTAGCAGGGAGTTGTTTTTT. Residues: CASSFTGISRELFF.

This chain connects TRBV4-1 to TRBJ2-7, with TRBD2 matching 10 bases. V was clipped by 8 bases and J by 6 bases; unmatched bases: 13. The germline V gene has CDR1 MGHRA and CDR2 YSYEKL. The CDR3 sequence is 15 residues long. The CDR3 DNA reads TGCGCCAGCTCGCCGGGAACTAGCGGGGCCTGCGAGCAGTACTTC. Its translation is CASSPGTSGACEQYF.

Here the CDR3 DNA reads TGTGCCATCAGGCCCGGCCGGAGGGCTGAGACCCAGTACTTC. This encodes CAIRPGRRAETQYF. This chain connects TRBV10-3 to TRBJ2-5; D perhaps matches TRBD2 (6 bases). The CDR3 loop spans 14 amino acids. The V end was cut by 6 bases, the J end by 5 bases, with 16 bases between. From germline, CDR1 is ENHRY and CDR2 SYGVKD.

A word on this clonotype: Germline and junction disagree at one end, which may indicate a read error. The chain recombines TRBV6-2 or TRBV6-3 with TRBJ2-3; the match to TRBD2 covers 8 bases. Germline lookup yields CDR1 MNHEY and CDR2 SVGEGT. This CDR3 contains 17 residues. CDR3 protein: CASKKAGELTRTNTQYF. CDR3 sequence (DNA): TGTGCCAGTAAAAAAGCGGGAGAGTTAACGAGGACAAATACGCAGTATTTC.

This clonotype was counted many times. The chain recombines TRBV6-2 or TRBV6-3 with TRBJ2-7; 10 positions match TRBD2. The J segment lost 6 bases and the V segment lost 6 bases, leaving 5 bases of the junction unmatched. CDR3 length equals 13 residues. Germline V gene lookup returns CDR1 MNHEY and CDR2 SVGEGT. DNA of the CDR3: TGTGCCAGCAGGGGTAGCGGGAGGCCCGAGCAGTACTTC. This translates into CASRGSGRPEQYF.

This clonotype was seen a few times. At one boundary the junction diverges from the germline segment, which might be a read error. CDR3 DNA sequence: TGTGCCAACAGTGGGACTAGCGGGCGAAATACACAGTATTTT. As protein: CANSGTSGRNTQYF. This chain joins TRBV2 and TRBJ2-3; 12 nucleotides match TRBD2. The CDR3 covers 14 residues. CDR1 is SNHLY and CDR2 is FYNNEI in the germline V gene.